This note documents a single T cell receptor (beta chain) sequence. This CDR3 is built from 16 residues. The germline CDR1 and CDR2 sequences are MGHRA and YSYEKL. V lost 1 base, J lost 3 bases, and 16 bases lay in between. Under the authors' procedure: Estimates of nucleated cell counts were drawn from the amplification of reference gene primers. The repertoire was sequenced with immunoSEQ multiplex PCR; TCRdb's copy has only in-frame clones and lacks some. V and J calls plus clone size are reproduced from that table; the DNA served to infer D and trimming. The sample consists of almost 200,000 clones, around 85% of them appearing once. The entry originates in a study of blood T cell repertoires in COVID-19. Turning to the study itself: The United States, Italy and Spain supplied acute and convalescent COVID-19 samples. PBMCs, B-cell-depleted T cells, or T cells were the source of the cDNA or gDNA that made up the material.

Sequenced material: peripheral blood. This chain uses TRBV4-1 with TRBJ2-7; tentatively, D is TRBD2 (5 bases). The sequence came from a woman between 65 and 79 years old with acute or convalescent COVID-19. CDR3 sequence (DNA): TGCGCCAGCAGCCAAGTACTGGGCAGGAGGTTCTACGAGCAGTACTTC. This codes for CASSQVLGRRFYEQYF.